The present T cell receptor (beta chain) was sequenced within a study of control samples from healthy donors and cancer patients. Using immunoSEQ multiplex PCR, the repertoire was profiled, and TCRdb retains in-frame clones only, with some absent. The table has roughly 73,000 clones, around 92% seen once. Sequenced sample: blood. The receptor was derived from a woman aged 55 to 70 in good health.

CDR3 in amino acids: CASRLQGGETQYF. As DNA, the CDR3 is TGTGCCAGCAGATTACAGGGGGGGGAGACCCAGTACTTC. The chain links TRBV7-9 to TRBJ2-5; D is possibly TRBD1 (8 bases). Trimming took 6 bases from V and 5 from J, leaving 13 bases between them. CDR1 and CDR2 from the germline V gene are SEHNR and FQNEAQ (reference sequence). The CDR3 totals 13 residues.